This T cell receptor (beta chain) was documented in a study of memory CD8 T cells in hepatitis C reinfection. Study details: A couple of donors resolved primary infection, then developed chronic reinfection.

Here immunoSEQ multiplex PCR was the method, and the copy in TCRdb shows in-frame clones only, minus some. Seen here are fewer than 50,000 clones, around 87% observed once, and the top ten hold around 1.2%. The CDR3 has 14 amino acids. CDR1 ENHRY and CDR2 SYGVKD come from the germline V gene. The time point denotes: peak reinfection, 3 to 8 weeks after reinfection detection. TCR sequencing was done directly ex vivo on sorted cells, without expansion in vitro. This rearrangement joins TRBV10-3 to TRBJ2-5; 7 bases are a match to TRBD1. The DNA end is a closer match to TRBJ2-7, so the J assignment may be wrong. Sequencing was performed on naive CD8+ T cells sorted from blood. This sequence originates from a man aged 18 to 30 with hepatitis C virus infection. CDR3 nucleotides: TGTGCCATCAGTGAGTCGACAGGGATCGACGAGCAGTACTTC. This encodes CAISESTGIDEQYF.